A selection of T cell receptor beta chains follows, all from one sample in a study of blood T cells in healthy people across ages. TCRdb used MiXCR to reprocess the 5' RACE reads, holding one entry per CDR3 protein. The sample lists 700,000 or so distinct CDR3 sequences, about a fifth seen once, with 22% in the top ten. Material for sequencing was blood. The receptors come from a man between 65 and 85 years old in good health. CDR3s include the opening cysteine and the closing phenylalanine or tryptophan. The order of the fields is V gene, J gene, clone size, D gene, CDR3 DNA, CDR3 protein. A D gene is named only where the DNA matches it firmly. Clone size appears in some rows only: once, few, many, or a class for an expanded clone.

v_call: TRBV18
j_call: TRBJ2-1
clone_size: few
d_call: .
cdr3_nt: TGTGCCAGCTCACCCGACAGTACCAATGAGCAGTTCTTC
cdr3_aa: CASSPDSTNEQFF

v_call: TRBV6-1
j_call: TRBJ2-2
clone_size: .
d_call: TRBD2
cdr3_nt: TGTGCCAGCAGGACCGGGACTAGCGGGGGGGCCGGGGAGCTGTTTTTT
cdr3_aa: CASRTGTSGGAGELFF

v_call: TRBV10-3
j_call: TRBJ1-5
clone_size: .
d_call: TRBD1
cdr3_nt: TGTGCCATCAGTGCCACCGGGACAGGGGCTAATCAGCCCCAGCATTTT
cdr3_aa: CAISATGTGANQPQHF

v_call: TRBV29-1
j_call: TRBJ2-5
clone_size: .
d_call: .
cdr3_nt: TGCAGCTCCAACAGGGATGGAGAGACCCAGTACTTC
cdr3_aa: CSSNRDGETQYF

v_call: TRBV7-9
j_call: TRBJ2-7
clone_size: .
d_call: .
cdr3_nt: TGTGCCAGCAGCTTAGGTTATTCAGGACTCTACGAGCAGTACTTC
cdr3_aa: CASSLGYSGLYEQYF

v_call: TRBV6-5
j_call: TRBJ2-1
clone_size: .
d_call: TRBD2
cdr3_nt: TGTGCCAGCACCTTATCTCTAGCGGACTACAATGAGCAGTTCTTC
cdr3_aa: CASTLSLADYNEQFF

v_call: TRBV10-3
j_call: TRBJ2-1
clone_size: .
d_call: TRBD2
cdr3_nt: TGTGCCATCAGTGACAAGCGGGGGAACAATGAGCAGTTCTTC
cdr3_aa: CAISDKRGNNEQFF

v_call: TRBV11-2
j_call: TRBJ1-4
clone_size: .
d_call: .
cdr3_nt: TGTGCCAGCAGCTTAAGGACAGATGGGGGAAAACTGTTTTTT
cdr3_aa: CASSLRTDGGKLFF

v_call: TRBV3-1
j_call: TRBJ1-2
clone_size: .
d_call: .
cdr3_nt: TGTGCCAGCAGCCAAGCTCGAAGCTACACCTTC
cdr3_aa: CASSQARSYTF

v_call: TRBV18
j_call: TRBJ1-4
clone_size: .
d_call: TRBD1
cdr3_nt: TGTGCCAGCTCACCACCGGACAGGGTCGGTGAAAAACTGTTTTTT
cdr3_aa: CASSPPDRVGEKLFF

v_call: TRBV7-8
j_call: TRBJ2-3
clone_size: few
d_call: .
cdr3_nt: TGTGCCAGCAGCTTACCCCCCACAGATACGCAGTATTTT
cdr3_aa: CASSLPPTDTQYF

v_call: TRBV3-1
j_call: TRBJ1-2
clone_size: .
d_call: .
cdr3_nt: TGTGCCAGCAGCCATGAACAGCTATACTATGGCTACACCTTC
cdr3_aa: CASSHEQLYYGYTF

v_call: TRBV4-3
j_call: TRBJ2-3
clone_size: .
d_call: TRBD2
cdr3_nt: TGCGCCAGCAGCCAAGATAGTGCGGGAGGGCTTAGCACAGATACGCAGTATTTT
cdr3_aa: CASSQDSAGGLSTDTQYF

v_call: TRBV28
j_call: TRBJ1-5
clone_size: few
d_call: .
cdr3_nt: TGTGCCAGCACCCCGGCGTTCGGCAGCAATCAGCCCCAGCATTTT
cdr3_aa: CASTPAFGSNQPQHF

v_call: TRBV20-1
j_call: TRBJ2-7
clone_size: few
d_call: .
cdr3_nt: TGCAGTGCTAGATCCACCGGTCGGAGCTACGAGCAGTACTTC
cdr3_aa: CSARSTGRSYEQYF

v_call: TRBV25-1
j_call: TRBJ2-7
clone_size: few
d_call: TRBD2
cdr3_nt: TGTGCCAGCAGTCGGGGGGAGGTTTACGAGCAGTACTTC
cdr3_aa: CASSRGEVYEQYF

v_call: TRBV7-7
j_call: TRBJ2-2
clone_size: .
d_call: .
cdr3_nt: TGTGCCAGCAGCCAAGGGCAGGGAATCGGGGAGCTGTTTTTT
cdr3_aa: CASSQGQGIGELFF

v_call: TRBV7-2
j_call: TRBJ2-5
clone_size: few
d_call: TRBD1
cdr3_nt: TGTGCCAGCAGCCCCAACAGGGGTGGGAGAGAGACCCAGTACTTC
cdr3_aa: CASSPNRGGRETQYF

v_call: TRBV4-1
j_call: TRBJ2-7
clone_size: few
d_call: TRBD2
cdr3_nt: TGCGCCAGCAGCCAAGATATGGCGGGGGGCATCTACGAGCAGTACTTC
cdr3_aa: CASSQDMAGGIYEQYF

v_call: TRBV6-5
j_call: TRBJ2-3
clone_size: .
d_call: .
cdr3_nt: TGTGCCAGTATGCAGGTTGGGCGGACAGATACGCAGTATTTT
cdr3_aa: CASMQVGRTDTQYF

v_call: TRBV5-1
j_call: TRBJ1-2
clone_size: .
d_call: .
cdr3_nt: TGCGCCAGCACTTCCCGGACGAACGAAGACGGCTACACCTTC
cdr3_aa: CASTSRTNEDGYTF

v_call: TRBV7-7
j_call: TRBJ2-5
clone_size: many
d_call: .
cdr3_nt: TGTGCCAGCAGCTTAGACTTTGGGGCAGAGACCCAGTACTTC
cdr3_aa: CASSLDFGAETQYF